Listed below are T cell receptor beta chains from one sample, sequenced in a study of identical twins. MiXCR, run by TCRdb on the 5' RACE reads, gives a single entry per CDR3 protein. This table has approximately 500,000 distinct CDR3 sequences, over 12% appearing once. These records were also assigned to another study, of yellow fever vaccine responses in identical twins.

The sequenced material came from CD4+ T cells sorted from blood. The origin of the receptors is a woman between 18 and 29 years old in good health. The CDR3 runs from the conserved cysteine through the conserved F or W. Fields, in order: CDR3 protein, CDR3 length, V gene.

CDR3: CASSQGPNGKLFF
length: 13
V: TRBV3-1

CDR3: CSATLAGGPYEQYF
length: 14
V: TRBV20-1

CDR3: CAIMASSSTDTQYF
length: 14
V: TRBV10-3

CDR3: CASSKLAGSPTNTGELFF
length: 18
V: TRBV25-1

CDR3: CASSKDQRGKETQYF
length: 15
V: TRBV12-3/TRBV12-4

CDR3: CASTLEGPWEQFF
length: 13
V: TRBV12-3/TRBV12-4

CDR3: CASTETPGAGELFF
length: 14
V: TRBV5-1

CDR3: CASSAGLAAFATGELFF
length: 17
V: TRBV7-6

CDR3: CASSPTGLAKRNEQFF
length: 16
V: TRBV12-3/TRBV12-4

CDR3: CASTQVVRQGGEQYF
length: 15
V: TRBV3-1

CDR3: CASSQSPNTQYF
length: 12
V: TRBV14